This T cell receptor beta chain was captured by sequencing in a study of CD8+ T cells in alopecia areata. Reverse transcription of extracted RNA yielded cDNA, which provided the sequencing template. TCRdb's table, derived via immunoSEQ multiplex PCR, lists solely in-frame clones and lacks some. The sample lists roughly 65,000 clones; 45% to 55% were seen once. CDR1 is MNHEY, CDR2 SVGAGI, per germline. V was clipped by 2 bases and J by 1 base; unmatched bases: 1. The CDR3 runs to 15 residues. Both CD4+ and CD8+ T cells were separated by sorting PBMCs. Sequenced material: CD8+ T cells sorted from blood, taken at week 0. The source of this sequence is a human donor with alopecia areata. The rearrangement uses TRBV6-5 and TRBJ2-2; 7 bases agree with TRBD2. CDR3 nucleotide sequence: TGTGCCAGCAGTTACGGACTAGTGAACACCGGGGAGCTGTTTTTT. Protein product: CASSYGLVNTGELFF.